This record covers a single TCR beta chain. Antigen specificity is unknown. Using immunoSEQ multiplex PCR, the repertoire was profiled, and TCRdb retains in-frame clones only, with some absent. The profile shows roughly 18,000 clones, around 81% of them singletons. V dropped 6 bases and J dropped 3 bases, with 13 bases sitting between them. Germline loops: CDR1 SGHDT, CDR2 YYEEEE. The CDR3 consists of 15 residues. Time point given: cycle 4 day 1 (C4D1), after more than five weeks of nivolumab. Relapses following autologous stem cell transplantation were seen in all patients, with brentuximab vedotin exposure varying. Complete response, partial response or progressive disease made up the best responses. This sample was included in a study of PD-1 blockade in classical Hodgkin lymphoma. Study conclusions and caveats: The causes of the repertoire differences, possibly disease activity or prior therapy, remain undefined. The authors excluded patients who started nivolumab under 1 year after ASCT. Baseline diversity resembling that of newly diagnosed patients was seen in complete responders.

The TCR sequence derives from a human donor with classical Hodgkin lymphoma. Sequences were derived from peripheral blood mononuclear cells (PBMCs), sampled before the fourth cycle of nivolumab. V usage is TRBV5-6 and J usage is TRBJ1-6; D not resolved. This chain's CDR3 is CASKEGGVYNSPLHF. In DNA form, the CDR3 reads TGTGCCAGCAAAGAAGGCGGGGTCTATAATTCACCCCTCCACTTT.